This T cell receptor beta chain was profiled in a study of response to subunit inactivated influenza vaccine. CDR1 is SGDLS, CDR2 YYNGEE, per germline. This CDR3 has 12 residues. V gave up 3 bases and J gave up 3 bases, with 7 bases separating them. This clonotype was picked up a small number of times. TCRdb processed the RT-PCR reads anew with MiXCR; each CDR3 protein has one entry. The profile shows hundreds of thousands of distinct CDR3 sequences, under 15% of them singletons. J is TRBJ2-7 and V is TRBV9, with unresolved D. The source of this sequence is a man aged 50 or older who received an inactivated influenza vaccine. The starting material was PBMCs from blood, obtained about 6 weeks after vaccination. The CDR3: CASSASDYEQYF. Here the CDR3 DNA reads TGTGCCAGCAGCGCCTCCGACTACGAGCAGTACTTC.